The 9 T cell receptor beta chains given below trace back to one sample, sequenced in a study of T cells in Graves' hyperthyroidism and ophthalmopathy. Researchers took RNA transcripts and amplified the TCR beta CDR3 regions from them. A first-round RT-PCR of the TCR CDR3 used the HTBI primer set. TCRdb re-called the multiplex PCR reads with MiXCR, one entry per CDR3 protein. The table has about 480,000 distinct CDR3 sequences, about 20% seen once. Sample: blood. The receptors here all came from a woman aged 70 to 79 with Graves' ophthalmopathy.

In its sample, this clonotype was seen a few times. The chain combines TRBV5-1 with TRBJ2-1, with TRBD2 matching over 10 bases. CDR3 length: 16 amino acids. With V trimmed by 4 bases and J by 6 bases, 10 bases remained unmatched. Germline CDR1 SGHRS, CDR2 YFSETQ. CDR3: CASSMRPGLAPNEQFF. The CDR3 DNA follows: TGCGCCAGCAGCATGCGACCGGGACTAGCGCCCAATGAGCAGTTCTTC.

The V and J genes are TRBV18 and TRBJ2-7; TRBD1 is a possible D gene (5 bases). V lost 10 bases, J lost 0 bases, and 16 bases lay in between. Germline CDR1 is KGHSH and CDR2 is LQKENI. The CDR3 spans 14 residues. CDR3 DNA sequence: TGTGCCACCTCCTTGACTCAGGGCTCCTACGAGCAGTACTTC. As protein: CATSLTQGSYEQYF.

The chain links TRBV7-2 to TRBJ2-1; D gene uncertain. Germline V gives CDR1 SGHTA, CDR2 FQGNSA. The CDR3 runs 13 residues. V was pared by 11 bases and J by 4 bases, with 15 bases between. The CDR3 is CAPGFFSYNEQFF. CDR3 DNA sequence: TGTGCCCCCGGGTTTTTTTCGTACAATGAGCAGTTCTTC.

CDR3 residues: CASSYMRGRTDTQYF. CDR3 bases: TGTGCCAGCAGTTACATGCGGGGGCGCACAGATACGCAGTATTTT. The chain links TRBV6-5 to TRBJ2-3; D may be TRBD2 (7 bases). CDR3 size: 15 residues. V shed 2 bases and J shed 1 base, with 10 bases lying between them. Germline assignment: CDR1 MNHEY and CDR2 SVGAGI.

J is TRBJ1-5 and V is TRBV18; D is uncertain. The CDR3 sequence is 14 residues long. Deletions cut 3 bases from V and 0 bases from J, with 6 bases between. Germline lookup yields CDR1 KGHSH and CDR2 LQKENI. This chain's CDR3 is CASSPVISNQPQHF. CDR3 sequence (DNA): TGTGCCAGCTCACCCGTTATTAGCAATCAGCCCCAGCATTTT.

This clonotype was seen more than once but under ten times. The chain has TRBV6-1 and TRBJ2-1, with 7 nucleotides matching TRBD1. V was clipped by 6 bases and J by 2 bases; unmatched bases: 7. Germline-derived CDR1 and CDR2 are MNHNS and SASEGT. There are 15 residues in the CDR3. The CDR3 sequence is CASSSGQAPYNEQFF. CDR3 in DNA: TGTGCCAGCAGCTCCGGACAGGCACCCTACAATGAGCAGTTCTTC.

The rearrangement uses TRBV7-2 and TRBJ2-4; D not certain. Per the germline V gene, CDR1 is SGHTA and CDR2 is FQGNSA. The CDR3 consists of 15 residues. V shed 2 bases and J shed 7 bases, with 15 bases lying between them. The CDR3 DNA is TGTGCCAGCAGCTTACGGGCGGCTTCGCGGAACATTCAGTACTTC. Translating it yields CASSLRAASRNIQYF.

This clonotype was seen more than once but under ten times. The chain couples TRBV6-1 to TRBJ1-2, with TRBD1 as a possible D gene (6 bases). Germline-derived CDR1 and CDR2 are MNHNS and SASEGT. There are 13 residues in the CDR3. Trimming pared 8 bases from V and 8 bases from J, leaving 18 bases between. This CDR3 reads CASSNRVVGGYTF. For the CDR3, the DNA is TGTGCCAGCTCAAACAGGGTGGTGGGGGGCTACACCTTC.

The rearrangement links TRBV6-4 to TRBJ1-1; D uncertain. V lost 2 bases and J lost 7, with 8 bases in between. CDR1 and CDR2 from the germline V gene are MRHNA and SNTAGT. CDR3 length equals 12 residues. The CDR3 here is CASSDPPGEAFF. Here the CDR3 DNA reads TGTGCCAGCAGTGACCCCCCGGGTGAAGCTTTCTTT.